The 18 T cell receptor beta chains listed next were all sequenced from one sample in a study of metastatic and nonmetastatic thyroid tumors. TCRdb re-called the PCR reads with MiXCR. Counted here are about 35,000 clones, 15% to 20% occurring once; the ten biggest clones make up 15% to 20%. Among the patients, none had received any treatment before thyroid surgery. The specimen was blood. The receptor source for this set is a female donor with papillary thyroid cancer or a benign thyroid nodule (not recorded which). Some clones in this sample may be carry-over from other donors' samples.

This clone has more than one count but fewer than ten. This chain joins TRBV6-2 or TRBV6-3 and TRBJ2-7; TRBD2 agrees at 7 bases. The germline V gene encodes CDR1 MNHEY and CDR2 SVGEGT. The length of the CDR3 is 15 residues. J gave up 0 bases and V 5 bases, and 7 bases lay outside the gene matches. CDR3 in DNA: TGTGCCAGCAGTCAGGACGGGAGGCCCTCCTACGAGCAGTACTTC. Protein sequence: CASSQDGRPSYEQYF.

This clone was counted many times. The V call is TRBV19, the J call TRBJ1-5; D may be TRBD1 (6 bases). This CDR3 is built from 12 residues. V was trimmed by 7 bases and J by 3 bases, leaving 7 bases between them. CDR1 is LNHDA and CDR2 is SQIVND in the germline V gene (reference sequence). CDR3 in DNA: TGTGCCAGTACGGGGGCCAATCAGCCCCAGCATTTT. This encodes CASTGANQPQHF.

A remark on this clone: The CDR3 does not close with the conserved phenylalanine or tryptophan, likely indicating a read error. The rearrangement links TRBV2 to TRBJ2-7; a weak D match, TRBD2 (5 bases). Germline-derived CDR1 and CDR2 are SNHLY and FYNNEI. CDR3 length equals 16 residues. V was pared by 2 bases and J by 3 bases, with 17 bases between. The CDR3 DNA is TGTGCCAGCAGTGAAAACCCTAGCTGGAACAACTACGAGCAGTACCTC. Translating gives CASSENPSWNNYEQYL.

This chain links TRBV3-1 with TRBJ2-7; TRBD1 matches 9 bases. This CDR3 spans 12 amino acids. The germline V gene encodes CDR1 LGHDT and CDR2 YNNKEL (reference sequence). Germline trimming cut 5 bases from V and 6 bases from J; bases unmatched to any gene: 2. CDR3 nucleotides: TGTGCCAGCAGCTCACAGGGGGCCGAGCAGTACTTC. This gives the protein CASSSQGAEQYF.

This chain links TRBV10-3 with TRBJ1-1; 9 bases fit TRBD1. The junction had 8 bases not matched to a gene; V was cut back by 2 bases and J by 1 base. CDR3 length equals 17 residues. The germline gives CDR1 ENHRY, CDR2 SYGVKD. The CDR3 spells CAISELVTGGTNTEAFF. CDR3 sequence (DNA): TGTGCCATCAGTGAGCTGGTGACAGGGGGAACGAACACTGAAGCTTTCTTT.

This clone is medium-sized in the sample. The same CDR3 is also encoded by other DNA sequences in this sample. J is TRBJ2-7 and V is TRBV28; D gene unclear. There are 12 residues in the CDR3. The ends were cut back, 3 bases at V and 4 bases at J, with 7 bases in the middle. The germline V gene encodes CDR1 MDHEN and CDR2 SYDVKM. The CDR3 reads CASSFSTYEQYF. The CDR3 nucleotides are TGTGCCAGCAGTTTTTCTACTTACGAGCAGTACTTC.

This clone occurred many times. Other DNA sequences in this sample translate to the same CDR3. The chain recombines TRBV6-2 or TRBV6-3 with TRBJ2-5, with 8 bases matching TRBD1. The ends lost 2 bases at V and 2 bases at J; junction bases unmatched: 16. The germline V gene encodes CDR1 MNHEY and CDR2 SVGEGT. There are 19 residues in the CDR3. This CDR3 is CASSYPRQGRGMAQETQYF. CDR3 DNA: TGTGCCAGCAGTTACCCCCGACAGGGGCGCGGAATGGCGCAAGAGACCCAGTACTTC.

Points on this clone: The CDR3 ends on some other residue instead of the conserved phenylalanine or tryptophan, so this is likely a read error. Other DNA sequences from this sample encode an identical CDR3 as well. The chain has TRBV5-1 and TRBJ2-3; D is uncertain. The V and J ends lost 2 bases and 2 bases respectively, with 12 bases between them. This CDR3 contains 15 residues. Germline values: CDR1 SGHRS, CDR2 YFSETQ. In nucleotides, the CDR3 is TGCGCCAGCAGCTTAAGGCCGGCCAACACAGATACGCAGTATCTT. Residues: CASSLRPANTDTQYL.

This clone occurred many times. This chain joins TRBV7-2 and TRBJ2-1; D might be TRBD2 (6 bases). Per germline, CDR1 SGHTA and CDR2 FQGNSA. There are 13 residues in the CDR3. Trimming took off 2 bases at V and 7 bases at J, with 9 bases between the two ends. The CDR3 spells CASSLFGGNEQFF. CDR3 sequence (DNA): TGTGCCAGCAGCTTATTCGGGGGTAATGAGCAGTTCTTC.

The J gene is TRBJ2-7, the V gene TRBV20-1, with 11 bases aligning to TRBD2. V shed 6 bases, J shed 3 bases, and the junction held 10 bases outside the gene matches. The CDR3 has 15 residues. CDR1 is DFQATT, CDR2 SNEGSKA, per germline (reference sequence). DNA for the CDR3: TGCAGTGCGGGAACGCTAGCGGGAGGTTTCTACGAGCAGTACTTC. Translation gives CSAGTLAGGFYEQYF.

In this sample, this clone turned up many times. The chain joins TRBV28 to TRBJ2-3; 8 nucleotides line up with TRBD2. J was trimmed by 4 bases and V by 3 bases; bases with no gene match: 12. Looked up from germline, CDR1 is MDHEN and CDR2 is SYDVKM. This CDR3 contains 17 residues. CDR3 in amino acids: CASSFIPGTRSPDTQYF. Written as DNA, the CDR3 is TGTGCCAGCAGTTTTATCCCTGGGACTAGGAGTCCAGATACGCAGTATTTT.

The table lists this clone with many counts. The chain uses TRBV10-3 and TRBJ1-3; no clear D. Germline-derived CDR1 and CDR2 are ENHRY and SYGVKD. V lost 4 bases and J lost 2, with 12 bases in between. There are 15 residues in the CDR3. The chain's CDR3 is CAISGGPETGNTIYF. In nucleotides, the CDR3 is TGTGCCATCAGTGGGGGTCCAGAAACTGGAAACACCATATATTTT.

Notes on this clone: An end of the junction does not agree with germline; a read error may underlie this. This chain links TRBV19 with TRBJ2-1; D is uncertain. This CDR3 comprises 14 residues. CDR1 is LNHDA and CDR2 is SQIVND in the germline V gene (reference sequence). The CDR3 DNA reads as TGTGGCAGTAGACGTACTGACTCCTACAATGAGCAGTTCTTC. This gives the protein CGSRRTDSYNEQFF.

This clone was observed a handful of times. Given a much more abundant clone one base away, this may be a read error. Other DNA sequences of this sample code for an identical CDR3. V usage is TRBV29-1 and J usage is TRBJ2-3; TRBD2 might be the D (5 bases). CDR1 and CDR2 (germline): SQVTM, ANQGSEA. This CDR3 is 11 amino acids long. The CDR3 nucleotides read TGCAGCGTTTCCGGGATGGATACTCAGTATTTT. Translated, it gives CSVSGMDTQYF.

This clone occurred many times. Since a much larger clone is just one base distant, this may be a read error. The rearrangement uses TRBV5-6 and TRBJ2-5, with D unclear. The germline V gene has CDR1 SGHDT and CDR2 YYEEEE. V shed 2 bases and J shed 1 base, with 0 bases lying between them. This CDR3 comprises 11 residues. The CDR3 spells CASSFQETQYF. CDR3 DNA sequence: TGTGCCAGCAGCTTCCAAGAGACCCAGTACTTC.

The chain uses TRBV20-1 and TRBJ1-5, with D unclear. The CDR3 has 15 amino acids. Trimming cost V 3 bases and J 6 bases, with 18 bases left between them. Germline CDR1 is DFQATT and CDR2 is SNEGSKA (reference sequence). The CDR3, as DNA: TGCAGTGCTAGCCCCGACTTAGGGTGGCGTCAGCCCCAGCATTTT. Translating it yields CSASPDLGWRQPQHF.

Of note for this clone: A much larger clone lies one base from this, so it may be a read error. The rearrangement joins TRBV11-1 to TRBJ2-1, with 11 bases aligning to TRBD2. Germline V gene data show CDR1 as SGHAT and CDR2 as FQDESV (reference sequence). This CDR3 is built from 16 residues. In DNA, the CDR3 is TGTGCCAGCGGCTTAACTACTAGCGGGAGATACAATGAGCAGTTCTTC. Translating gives CASGLTTSGRYNEQFF.

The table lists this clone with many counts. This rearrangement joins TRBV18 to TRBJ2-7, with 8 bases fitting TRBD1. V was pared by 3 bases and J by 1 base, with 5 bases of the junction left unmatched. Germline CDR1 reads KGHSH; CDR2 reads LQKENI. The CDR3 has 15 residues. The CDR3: CASSPPGQASYEQYF. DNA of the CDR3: TGTGCCAGCTCACCGCCGGGACAGGCATCCTACGAGCAGTACTTC.